The next 13 T cell receptor beta chains were all read from a single sample in a study of blood T cells in healthy people across ages. Sample-barcoded 5' priming and a J-beta primer mix drove a second PCR of roughly 7 to 11 cycles. In TCRdb, the 5' RACE reads were re-called with MiXCR into one record per CDR3 protein. The sample includes hundreds of thousands of distinct CDR3 sequences, under 55% of them seen just once. The sequencing input was blood. The receptors here all came from a man aged 55 to 70 in good health.

The rearrangement links TRBV10-3 to TRBJ2-7; 8 positions agree with TRBD1. V lost 4 bases to trimming and J lost 0 bases; unmatched junction nucleotides: 5. The germline V gene has CDR1 ENHRY and CDR2 SYGVKD. The CDR3 length is 15 residues. CDR3 protein: CAISARTGNSYEQYF. The DNA of the CDR3 is TGTGCCATCAGTGCCCGGACAGGGAACTCCTACGAGCAGTACTTC.

The chain has TRBV6-1 and TRBJ1-5, with no clear D. With 3 bases removed from V and 7 bases from J, the gap between germline ends came to 16 bases. CDR3 length equals 15 residues. Germline assignment: CDR1 MNHNS and CDR2 SASEGT. CDR3 in amino acids: CASSEAGPSNQPQHF. The CDR3 nucleotides are TGTGCCAGCAGTGAGGCCGGGCCCAGTAACCAGCCCCAGCATTTT.

This clonotype was seen a handful of times. CDR3 in DNA: TGTGCCAGCAGTGGTTCAACTAATGAAAAACTGTTTTTT. It codes for CASSGSTNEKLFF. This rearrangement joins TRBV3-1 to TRBJ1-4; unclear D gene. V gave up 6 bases and J gave up 0 bases, with 5 bases separating them. This CDR3 spans 13 amino acids. Germline V gives CDR1 LGHDT, CDR2 YNNKEL (reference sequence).

This clonotype was detected only a few times. The V call is TRBV6-6, the J call TRBJ2-5, with a possible D match to TRBD1 (5 bases). Trimming took off 6 bases at V and 11 bases at J, with 16 bases between the two ends. Germline V gene data show CDR1 as MNHNY and CDR2 as SVGAGI (reference sequence). The CDR3 extends over 12 amino acids. The CDR3 loop reads CASSRTLREQYF. The CDR3 nucleotides are TGTGCCAGCAGCCGGACATTGCGTGAGCAGTACTTC.

The sample holds a few counts of this clonotype. The chain has TRBV10-2 and TRBJ1-2, with a weak D call TRBD1 (5 bases). The CDR3 contains 12 residues. From germline, CDR1 is WSHSY and CDR2 SAAADI. V was cut by 6 bases and J by 7 bases, with 12 bases left in between. The CDR3 region is CASSARGGGYTF. The CDR3 DNA sequence: TGCGCCAGCAGCGCGAGGGGAGGTGGCTACACCTTC.

In this sample, this clonotype turned up a few times. The CDR3 region is CAISEPGRNTEAFF. CDR3 nucleotide sequence: TGTGCCATCAGTGAGCCCGGAAGAAACACTGAAGCTTTCTTT. The J gene is TRBJ1-1, the V gene TRBV10-3; D not resolved. The germline gives CDR1 ENHRY, CDR2 SYGVKD. The CDR3 covers 14 residues. Trimming took 2 bases from V and 2 from J, leaving 9 bases between them.

The V and J genes are TRBV12-3 or TRBV12-4 and TRBJ1-5; D possibly corresponds to TRBD1 (6 bases). V lost 11 bases, J lost 3 bases, and 20 bases lay in between. The CDR3 has 15 residues. In DNA, the CDR3 is TGTGCCGGCACTATCGACCCGGGACACAATCAGCCCCAGCATTTT. Its translation is CAGTIDPGHNQPQHF.

A few counts support this clonotype. The chain links TRBV7-2 to TRBJ1-2, with a weak D call TRBD1 (5 bases). Germline values: CDR1 SGHTA, CDR2 FQGNSA. Trimming stripped 5 bases from V and 7 bases from J, with 14 bases between. This CDR3 spans 13 amino acids. CDR3 sequence: CASSASGASGYTF. CDR3 nucleotide sequence: TGTGCCAGCAGCGCCTCTGGGGCTAGTGGCTACACCTTC.

In this sample, this clonotype turned up a few times. The chain carries TRBV20-1 and TRBJ2-3; D ambiguous. CDR1 and CDR2 (germline): DFQATT, SNEGSKA (reference sequence). Trimming took 2 bases from V and 4 from J, leaving 10 bases between them. This CDR3 has 13 residues. CDR3 region: CSARSLLADTQYF. In DNA form, the CDR3 reads TGCAGTGCTAGATCTCTGCTCGCAGATACGCAGTATTTT.

This chain uses TRBV3-1 with TRBJ2-7, with D possibly TRBD1 on 5 matching bases. V was trimmed by 1 base and J by 9 bases, leaving 10 bases between them. Germline CDR1 reads LGHDT; CDR2 reads YNNKEL (reference sequence). This CDR3 contains 12 residues. CDR3 sequence (DNA): TGTGCCAGCAGCCAAGGATCGACAGCGCAGTACTTC. Residues: CASSQGSTAQYF.

This chain uses TRBV20-1 with TRBJ2-7, with 10 bases identical to TRBD1. From germline, CDR1 is DFQATT and CDR2 SNEGSKA (reference sequence). V was pared by 8 bases and J by 4 bases, with 17 bases of the junction left unmatched. The CDR3 covers 16 residues. The CDR3 bases are TGCAGTTCCGGGACAGGGGTAAACAAGACTAAATACGAGCAGTACTTC. Amino acids: CSSGTGVNKTKYEQYF.

The V call is TRBV7-2, the J call TRBJ2-7, with a tentative D call TRBD1 (5 bases). Looked up from germline, CDR1 is SGHTA and CDR2 is FQGNSA. V was clipped by 1 base and J by 3 bases, with 13 bases between them. This CDR3 spans 15 amino acids. CDR3 DNA: TGTGCCAGCAGCTTAGATCCAGGGAAAGGCTACGAGCAGTACTTC. Translation gives CASSLDPGKGYEQYF.

The sample holds many counts of this clonotype. V is TRBV7-2 and J is TRBJ2-5; weak D call: TRBD1 (6 bases). This CDR3 contains 13 residues. Germline-derived CDR1 and CDR2 are SGHTA and FQGNSA. The ends were cut back, 1 base at V and 4 bases at J, with 7 bases in the middle. Here the CDR3 DNA reads TGTGCCAGCAGCTTAGTGACAGGAGAGACCCAGTACTTC. It is translated as CASSLVTGETQYF.